This entry concerns a single TCR beta chain. Antigen unknown. These data are taken from a study of vaccination and CD4 T cells after COVID-19. Study-wide context: Median time from second vaccine dose to sampling was over 55 days (14 to 241).

Indicated treatment: roughly 11-day PBMC culture with coronavirus spike peptide pools or control peptides (ViraFEST assay). The study sequenced cultured CD4+ T cell DNA using the Oncomine TCR Beta short-read assay. TCRdb processed the PCR reads anew with MiXCR; each CDR3 protein has one entry. This sample has 15,000 to 16,000 distinct CDR3 sequences, with approximately 70% found just once. Sequenced input: CD4+ T cells from blood, cultured in vitro. The source is a human donor who had recovered from COVID-19.

The CDR3 DNA reads as TGTGCCAGTAGTATGGGAGACACTGAAGCTTTCTTT. Protein sequence: CASSMGDTEAFF. The chain couples TRBV19 to TRBJ1-1; D not certain. V lost 3 bases and J lost 3, with 5 bases in between. The CDR3 contains 12 residues. CDR1 is LNHDA, CDR2 SQIVND, per germline (reference sequence).